This T cell receptor beta chain was recovered during a study of T cells after yellow fever vaccination. Notes on the study in general: The study noted that FACS-sorted repertoires could contain abundant clonotypes contaminating from the bulk population. Clones that expanded after primary vaccination mostly reappeared after the booster (roughly 97% CD4, 75% to 90% CD8).

Turning to this clonotype: The antigen remains unidentified.

The CDR3 consists of 14 residues. V dropped 6 bases and J dropped 3; count of bases not matched to a gene: 5. Germline values: CDR1 SNHLY, CDR2 FYNNEI. Researchers made TCR cDNA using 5'RACE template switching, and this step added a universal primer site and UMIs. In TCRdb, the 5' RACE reads were re-called with MiXCR into one record per CDR3 protein. The sample consists of over 250,000 distinct CDR3 sequences, over 4.5% of them appearing once. This sample comprised CD4+ T cells sorted from PBMCs, obtained on the day of the yellow fever booster vaccination. The source of this sequence is a young man who received the YFV17D yellow fever vaccine. J is TRBJ1-5 and V is TRBV2; TRBD1 matches at 7 bases. The chain's CDR3 is CASSPDRDNQPQHF. CDR3 nucleotides: TGTGCCAGCAGCCCCGACAGGGACAATCAGCCCCAGCATTTT.